This TCR beta chain was recovered during a study of blood T cell repertoires in COVID-19. Study information: T cells, B-cell-depleted T cells, or PBMCs provided the cDNA or gDNA that served as material.

V lost 3 bases to trimming and J lost 0 bases; unmatched junction nucleotides: 7. The germline CDR1 and CDR2 sequences are SGHRS and YFSETQ. The length of the CDR3 is 17 residues. Assay used: immunoSEQ multiplex PCR; TCRdb lists only in-frame clones, some missing. The data contain roughly 250,000 clones, 86% of them singletons. Sequenced sample: peripheral blood. The sequence was obtained from a woman between 25 and 40 years old with COVID-19, enrolled during active disease. The V gene is TRBV5-1, the J gene TRBJ2-5, with TRBD1 matching over 11 bases. CDR3 sequence (DNA): TGCGCCAGCAGCTGGGGGACAGGGGGGAGTTACCAAGAGACCCAGTACTTC. As protein: CASSWGTGGSYQETQYF.